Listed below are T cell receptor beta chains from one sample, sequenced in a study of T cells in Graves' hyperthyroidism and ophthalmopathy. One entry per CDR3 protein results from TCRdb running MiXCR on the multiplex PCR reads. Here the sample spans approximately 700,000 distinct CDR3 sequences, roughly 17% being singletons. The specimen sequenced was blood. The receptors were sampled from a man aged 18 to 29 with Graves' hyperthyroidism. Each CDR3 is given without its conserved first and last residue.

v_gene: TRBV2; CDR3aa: ASSGAGANVLT
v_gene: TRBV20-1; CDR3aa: SAREPQGETQY
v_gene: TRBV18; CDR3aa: ASSPADRVHEQY
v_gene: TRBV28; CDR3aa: ASSAEVAGGHTDTQY
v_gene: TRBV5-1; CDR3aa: ASSSSIGTDTQY
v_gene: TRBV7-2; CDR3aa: ASSSSRGGFSTDTQY
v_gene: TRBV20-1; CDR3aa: SARGSRFPYEQY
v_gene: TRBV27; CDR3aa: ASSSGQGAWGWRGGYT
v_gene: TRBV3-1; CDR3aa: ASSSDRGYYTDTQY
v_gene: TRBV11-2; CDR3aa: ASSEWTSEAF
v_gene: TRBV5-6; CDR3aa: ASSSAGRGNTGELF
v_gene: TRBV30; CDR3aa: ALAPNNEQF
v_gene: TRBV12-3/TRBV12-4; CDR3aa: ASSLALDLANYGYT
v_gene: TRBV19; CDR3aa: ASKFGTSTDTQY
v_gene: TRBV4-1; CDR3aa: ASSQDYGNSYEQY
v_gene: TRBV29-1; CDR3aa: SVAKDRDEQF
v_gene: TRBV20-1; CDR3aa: SARDGRERETQY
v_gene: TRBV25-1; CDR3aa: ASSERKGPGEQY
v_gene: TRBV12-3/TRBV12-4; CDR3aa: ASSLWDTLSPLH
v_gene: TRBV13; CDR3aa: ASSTPGPTDTQY
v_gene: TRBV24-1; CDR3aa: ATSPSPSTDTQY
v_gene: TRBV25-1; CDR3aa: ASSDVGTALLGEKLF
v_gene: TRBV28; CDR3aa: ASSFLTGRELF
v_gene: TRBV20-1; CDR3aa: SAHVVAPFTRSYGYT
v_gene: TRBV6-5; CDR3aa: ASSYSGGGTGELF
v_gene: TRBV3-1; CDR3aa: ASSPAPSGSTDTQY
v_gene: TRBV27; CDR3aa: ASSRAADGETQY
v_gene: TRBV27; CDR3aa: ASSLKTGAGYGYT
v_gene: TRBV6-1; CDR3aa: ASSPAPSDVGQY
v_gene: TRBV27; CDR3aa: ASGSGTGTYEQY
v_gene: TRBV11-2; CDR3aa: ASSRGLNEQF
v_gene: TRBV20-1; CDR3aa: SAAPGLAGGGNEQF
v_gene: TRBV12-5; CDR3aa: ASGHGLAGGTDTQY
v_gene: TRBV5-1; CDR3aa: ASSLGQAYLETQY
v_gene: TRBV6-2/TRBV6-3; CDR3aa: ASSWSSGSWNEQF
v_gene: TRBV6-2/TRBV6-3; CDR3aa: ASSSTGAGAGYNEQF
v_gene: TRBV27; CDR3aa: ASSSLASGRKGTGELF
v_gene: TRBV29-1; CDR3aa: SVTEGTGGPYEQY
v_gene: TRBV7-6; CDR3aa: ASSPLGVNRYEQY
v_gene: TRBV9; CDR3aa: ASSVALTGSVGYT
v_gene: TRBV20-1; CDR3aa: SALQETQY
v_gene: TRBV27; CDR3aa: ASSLYGGADSYEQY
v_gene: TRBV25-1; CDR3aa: ASSELGGSDGSDTQY
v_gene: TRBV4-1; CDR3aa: ASSQDEGEQY
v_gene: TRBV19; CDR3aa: ATGTASSYEQY
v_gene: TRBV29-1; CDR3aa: SVTFEGLWEKLF
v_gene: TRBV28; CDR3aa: ASRPAQGAWYGYT
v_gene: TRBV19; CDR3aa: ASSIDEAAGARTDTQY
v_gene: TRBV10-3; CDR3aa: AISESPSTDTQY
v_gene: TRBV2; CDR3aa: ASSEATGSEQF
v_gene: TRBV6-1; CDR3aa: ASSRDRYYEQY
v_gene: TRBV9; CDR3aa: ASSLGTSGRTGLELF
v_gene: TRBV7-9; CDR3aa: ASSNPGTELNTGELF